Following are 3 T cell receptor beta chains from one sample sequenced in a study of T cell repertoires in cytomegalovirus infection. In TCRdb, the reads were re-called with MiXCR into one record per CDR3 protein. The table includes approximately 470,000 distinct CDR3 sequences, approximately 42% detected once. The antigens for these receptors are not known. Specimen: cultured PBMCs, collected from culture after CMV antigen stimulation. The receptor source for this set is a human donor in good health (CMV status not recorded). Some clones in this sample may be carry-over from other donors' samples.

This clonotype was counted between two and nine times. It is unclear where the CDR3 begins or ends on the DNA, so no DNA is shown, and the CDR3 is as TCRdb lists it. This chain uses TRBV6-1 with TRBJ2-7; the listed D gene, TRBD2, was not tested against the DNA. Per germline, CDR1 MNHNS and CDR2 SASEGT. The CDR3 has 12 amino acids, counting both end residues. The chain's CDR3 is CASSFGSGSPYF.

This clonotype occurred a few times. V is TRBV7-2 and J is TRBJ2-5; D is perhaps TRBD2 (6 bases). This CDR3 spans 14 amino acids. The V end lost 2 bases, the J end lost 5 bases, and 12 bases lay between the germline ends. Germline CDR1 SGHTA, CDR2 FQGNSA. The CDR3 sequence: CASSLMAGKETQYF. CDR3 nucleotides: TGTGCCAGCAGCTTAATGGCGGGGAAGGAGACCCAGTACTTC. Using reference TRBV7-2 and TRBJ2-5 for the parts outside the CDR3, the full variable domain is GAGVSQSPSNKVTEKGKDVELRCDPISGHTALYWYRQSLGQGLEFLIYFQGNSAPDKSGLPSDRFSAERTGGSVSTLTIQRTQQEDSAVYLCASSLMAGKETQYFGPGTRLLVL.

This clonotype was seen a single time. This chain joins TRBV6-1 and TRBJ2-7; D call uncertain. Looked up from germline, CDR1 is MNHNS and CDR2 is SASEGT. Trimming removed 2 bases from V and 2 bases from J, with 13 bases in between. CDR3 size: 15 residues. The CDR3 region is CASSEPTTEAYEQYF. CDR3 nucleotide sequence: TGTGCCAGCAGTGAACCCACGACGGAAGCCTACGAGCAGTACTTC.